These T cell receptor beta chains were read from a single sample in a study of control samples from healthy donors and cancer patients. Profiled with immunoSEQ multiplex PCR; TCRdb holds only in-frame clones, not every one. The repertoire holds 45,000 or so clones, approximately 89% seen once, with roughly 10% in the top ten. Sequenced input: PBMCs. The receptors come from a woman aged 60-75 years with lung cancer. Each CDR3 is given with its conserved first and last residue. A D gene is named only where the DNA matches it firmly. Where a row states a size, it is once, few, many or the class of an expanded clone; other rows omit it.

>TRBJ2-7|16|TRBV6-1|.|.
TGTGCCAGCAGTGAAGCTAGCGGCGAGGGGTCCTACGAGCAGTACTTC
CASSEASGEGSYEQYF
>TRBJ2-1|15|TRBV24-1|.|.
TGTGCCACCAGTGACCGAACTACGTACCACAATGAGCAGTTCTTC
CATSDRTTYHNEQFF
>TRBJ2-7|15|TRBV19|TRBD1|.
TGTGCCAGTAGTACCCAACAGGGGGCGGCCTACGAGCAGTACTTC
CASSTQQGAAYEQYF
>TRBJ1-2|17|TRBV5-3|TRBD1|.
TGTGCCAGAAGTCGGACGTACGGGACAGGGTTCATGTGTGGCTACACCTTC
CARSRTYGTGFMCGYTF
>TRBJ2-3|17|TRBV7-3|TRBD2|.
TGTGCCAGCAGCTTAGGCACTAGCGGTCCTAGCACAGATACGCAGTATTTT
CASSLGTSGPSTDTQYF
>TRBJ2-6|15|TRBV30|.|once
TGTGCCTGGACCAGAGGAACAGACGGGGCCAACGTCCTGACTTTC
CAWTRGTDGANVLTF
>TRBJ2-6|16|TRBV6-1|.|.
TGTGCCAGCAGTGATACGGAAGGGTCTGGGGCCAACGTCCTGACTTTC
CASSDTEGSGANVLTF
>TRBJ2-5|13|TRBV11-3|.|.
TGTGCCAGCAGCTCTGGCGGGATGGAGACCCAGTACTTC
CASSSGGMETQYF
>TRBJ1-3|14|TRBV10-3|.|few
TGTGCCATCAGTGAATGGGACTCTGGAAACACCATATATTTT
CAISEWDSGNTIYF
>TRBJ2-3|15|TRBV7-3|.|.
TGTGCCAGCAGCCGCAGTAGACTAGATGGAGATACGCAGTATTTT
CASSRSRLDGDTQYF
>TRBJ2-1|15|TRBV7-9|.|.
TGTGCCAGCAGCCAACTAGCTGGGGAGGACAATGAGCAGTTCTTC
CASSQLAGEDNEQFF
>TRBJ2-2|17|TRBV19|TRBD2|.
TGTGCCAGTAGTATGCCCTTCGGGGCGGGAGACACCGGGGAGCTGTTTTTT
CASSMPFGAGDTGELFF
>TRBJ1-3|12|TRBV12-3/TRBV12-4|.|.
TGTGCCAGCAGCGGACTACGAAACACCATATATTTT
CASSGLRNTIYF
>TRBJ1-1|13|TRBV19|.|.
TGTGCCAGTATGTGGGGCGTGAACACTGAAGCTTTCTTT
CASMWGVNTEAFF
>TRBJ1-5|13|TRBV6-1|.|few
TGTGCCAGCAGTGAGGGAGGCCCCCAGCCCCAGCATTTT
CASSEGGPQPQHF
>TRBJ2-5|15|TRBV11-2|.|once
TGTGCCAGCAGCTTAGGTGGTACCGAGGGAGAGACCCAGTACTTC
CASSLGGTEGETQYF